The source of this T cell receptor beta chain is a study of identical twins. TCRdb re-called the 5' RACE reads through MiXCR, storing one row per CDR3 protein. In the table there are 1,800,000 or so distinct CDR3 sequences, under 35% of which are singletons. The CDR3 sequence is 15 residues long. With 5 bases clipped from V and 3 bases from J, the junction kept 5 bases outside the gene matches. The germline gives CDR1 KGHDR, CDR2 SFDVKD. What was sequenced was cord blood. The chain joins TRBV24-1 to TRBJ2-1; 8 nucleotides align to TRBD2. This receptor was taken from a newborn girl in good health. The CDR3 here is CATSVFTSGYNEQFF. Written as DNA, the CDR3 is TGTGCCACCAGTGTCTTCACTAGCGGCTACAATGAGCAGTTCTTC.